The 24 T cell receptor beta chains in this list originate from one sample, sequenced in a study of identical twins. TCRdb processed the 5' RACE reads anew with MiXCR; each CDR3 protein has one entry. The sample lists 540,000 or so distinct CDR3 sequences; around 20% were seen once. The sample also formed part of further work on yellow fever vaccine responses in identical twins.

What was sequenced was CD4+ T cells sorted from blood. The receptor set was obtained from a woman aged 18-30 years in good health.

This clonotype was detected a few times. The CDR3 protein is CATSPQSRSGETQYF. The DNA of the CDR3 is TGTGCCACCAGCCCCCAGTCGAGGTCGGGAGAGACCCAGTACTTC. V is TRBV15 and J is TRBJ2-5; no clear D. The V end lost 5 bases, the J end lost 4 bases, and 17 bases lay between the germline ends. Germline V lookup: CDR1 LNHNV, CDR2 YYDKDF (reference sequence). The CDR3 is 15 amino acids.

J is TRBJ2-1 and V is TRBV19; 8 bases agree with TRBD2. CDR1 LNHDA and CDR2 SQIVND come from the germline V gene (reference sequence). The V segment lost 0 bases and the J segment 3 bases; nucleotides outside the gene matches: 13. The CDR3 is 19 amino acids. CDR3 sequence (DNA): TGTGCCAGTAGTATAGATCCTTTCGCCTTAGCGGGGTACTACAATGAGCAGTTCTTC. Translated, it gives CASSIDPFALAGYYNEQFF.

This chain joins TRBV28 and TRBJ2-7; D is undetermined. Germline V gene data show CDR1 as MDHEN and CDR2 as SYDVKM. Trimming removed 5 bases from V and 2 bases from J, with 19 bases in between. The CDR3 extends over 16 amino acids. The CDR3 is CASSAPGSPNAYEQYV. CDR3 DNA: TGTGCCAGCAGTGCCCCGGGCAGCCCCAATGCCTACGAGCAGTACGTC.

This clonotype was detected only a few times. The chain has TRBV6-2 or TRBV6-3 and TRBJ2-1; D gene ambiguous. Deletions cut 0 bases from V and 6 bases from J, with 12 bases between. CDR3 length equals 15 residues. Per germline, CDR1 MNHEY and CDR2 SVGEGT. As DNA, the CDR3 is TGTGCCAGCAGTTACTCGATGGGCGCCTCCAATGAGCAGTTCTTC. This translates into CASSYSMGASNEQFF.

The CDR3 protein is CASSLSIAANTGELFF. In DNA, the CDR3 is TGTGCCAGCAGCTTATCCATCGCGGCGAACACCGGGGAGCTGTTTTTT. V and J are TRBV11-2 and TRBJ2-2; D is undetermined. Germline V lookup: CDR1 SGHAT, CDR2 FQNNGV. V lost 2 bases and J lost 0, with 10 bases in between. The CDR3 has 16 residues.

J is TRBJ2-3 and V is TRBV4-2; either TRBD1 or TRBD2 may fit D (5 bases each). The V end was cut by 3 bases, the J end by 2 bases, with 9 bases between. Germline V lookup: CDR1 LGHNA, CDR2 YNFKEQ. CDR3 size: 14 residues. CDR3 protein: CASSHTGPTDTQYF. The CDR3 DNA is TGTGCCAGCAGCCATACGGGGCCCACAGATACGCAGTATTTT.

The V gene is TRBV18, the J gene TRBJ1-1; a possible D gene is TRBD1 (5 bases). The CDR3 loop spans 14 amino acids. CDR1 and CDR2 from the germline V gene are KGHSH and LQKENI. Trimming took off 1 base at V and 6 bases at J, with 12 bases between the two ends. In DNA, the CDR3 is TGTGCCAGCTCACCACTCCCCGGGGGGTCTGAAGCTTTCTTT. Amino acids: CASSPLPGGSEAFF.

CDR3 DNA: TGTGCCAGCAGCCCCCAAGGGACAGGCGGCGGGGAGCTGTTTTTT. Translating gives CASSPQGTGGGELFF. The chain links TRBV9 to TRBJ2-2, with 8 bases identical to TRBD1. V lost 4 bases, J lost 7 bases, and 9 bases stayed unmatched. The germline CDR1 and CDR2 sequences are SGDLS and YYNGEE. This CDR3 region has 15 residues.

This clonotype was recorded at least ten times. The chain carries TRBV27 and TRBJ2-1, with 11 bases matching TRBD2. This CDR3 contains 22 residues. Looked up from germline, CDR1 is MNHEY and CDR2 is SMNVEV (reference sequence). V gave up 0 bases and J gave up 0 bases; unmatched junction bases: 16. The CDR3 region is CASSLSVWMGTSGKSSYNEQFF. The CDR3 bases are TGTGCCAGCAGTTTATCGGTTTGGATGGGGACTAGCGGTAAAAGCTCCTACAATGAGCAGTTCTTC.

J is TRBJ2-1 and V is TRBV5-1; either TRBD1 or TRBD2 may supply D (5 bases each). The CDR3 spans 16 residues. With 1 base removed from V and 4 bases from J, the gap between germline ends came to 15 bases. Germline-derived CDR1 and CDR2 are SGHRS and YFSETQ. In nucleotides, the CDR3 is TGCGCCAGCAGCTTGTCGGGACCGACTACATACAATGAGCAGTTCTTC. Protein product: CASSLSGPTTYNEQFF.

The CDR3 reads CASSSGQGRRYTF. The DNA for the CDR3 is TGTGCCAGCAGCTCGGGACAGGGAAGGCGCTACACCTTC. The chain carries TRBV27 and TRBJ1-2, with TRBD1 matching 9 bases. The CDR3 has 13 residues. The V and J ends lost 6 bases and 9 bases, in that order; junction bases with no gene match: 8. The V gene's germline CDR1 is MNHEY and CDR2 SMNVEV (reference sequence).

J is TRBJ2-3 and V is TRBV5-1; D call uncertain. CDR1 is SGHRS and CDR2 is YFSETQ in the germline V gene. The CDR3 is made up of 15 amino acids. V lost 1 base, J lost 0 bases, and 9 bases lay in between. CDR3 region: CASSLSYSSTDTQYF. The CDR3 DNA is TGCGCCAGCAGCTTGAGCTATTCTAGCACAGATACGCAGTATTTT.

The rearrangement joins TRBV9 to TRBJ1-3, with no clear D. The CDR3 is made up of 16 amino acids. V was clipped by 0 bases and J by 4 bases, with 14 bases between them. Germline-derived CDR1 and CDR2 are SGDLS and YYNGEE. The CDR3 DNA reads TGTGCCAGCAGCGTAGCCGTCCAGTTAGGCGGAAACACCATATATTTT. Its translation: CASSVAVQLGGNTIYF. The variable domain in full, with the rest retrieved from reference TRBV9 and TRBJ1-3, is DSGVTQTPKHLITATGQRVTLRCSPRSGDLSVYWYQQSLDQGLQFLIQYYNGEERAKGNILERFSAQQFPDLHSELNLSSLELGDSALYFCASSVAVQLGGNTIYFGEGSWLTVV.

This clonotype appeared a few times. V gene TRBV11-2 combines with J gene TRBJ2-4, with D possibly being TRBD2 (6 bases). There are 16 residues in the CDR3. Looked up from germline, CDR1 is SGHAT and CDR2 is FQNNGV. Trimming shortened V by 3 bases and J by 9 bases, and 21 bases separated the two germline ends. The CDR3 protein is CASSLSPVGAGGIQYF. DNA for the CDR3: TGTGCCAGCAGCTTGTCCCCGGTTGGGGCCGGGGGCATTCAGTACTTC.

This clonotype has only a few counts. The chain recombines TRBV5-1 with TRBJ2-1, with 10 nucleotides matching TRBD2. V was clipped by 0 bases and J by 8 bases; unmatched bases: 17. Germline CDR1 reads SGHRS; CDR2 reads YFSETQ. This CDR3 is built from 19 residues. The CDR3 here is CASSLANYRSSGGAYEQFF. DNA of the CDR3: TGCGCCAGCAGCTTGGCAAACTATAGATCAAGCGGGGGGGCCTATGAGCAGTTCTTC. The full variable domain, in which reference TRBV5-1 and TRBJ2-1 provide the parts outside the CDR3, is KAGVTQTPRYLIKTRGQQVTLSCSPISGHRSVSWYQQTPGQGLQFLFEYFSETQRNKGNFPGRFSGRQFSNSRSEMNVSTLELGDSALYLCASSLANYRSSGGAYEQFFGPGTRLTVL.

This rearrangement joins TRBV9 to TRBJ2-3; TRBD1 might be the D (5 bases). The germline V gene encodes CDR1 SGDLS and CDR2 YYNGEE. The CDR3 sequence is 16 residues long. Deletions cut 4 bases from V and 2 bases from J, with 17 bases between. The CDR3 is CASSSRDRRNTDTQYF. The CDR3 bases are TGTGCCAGCAGCTCCCGAGACAGAAGGAACACAGATACGCAGTATTTT.

Only a few counts were recorded for this clonotype. The chain recombines TRBV10-3 with TRBJ1-2; D gene unclear. The V and J ends lost 8 bases and 7 bases respectively, with 20 bases between them. Germline V lookup: CDR1 ENHRY, CDR2 SYGVKD. The CDR3 sequence is 14 residues long. The CDR3 reads CAIRPEKHTAGYTF. In DNA form, the CDR3 reads TGTGCCATCCGCCCCGAAAAACACACGGCTGGCTACACCTTC.

The rearrangement uses TRBV12-3 or TRBV12-4 and TRBJ1-1; D call uncertain. V lost 6 bases and J lost 5, with 10 bases in between. This CDR3 region has 12 residues. In DNA form, the CDR3 reads TGTGCCAGCAGCCATAAGCCAACTGAAGCTTTCTTT. Translation gives CASSHKPTEAFF.

The CDR3, as DNA: TGTGCCAGCTCACCCTCGGGAACGCACTATGGCTACACCTTC. Its translation: CASSPSGTHYGYTF. The chain uses TRBV18 and TRBJ1-2, with D unclear. CDR3 length: 14 residues. CDR1 is KGHSH, CDR2 LQKENI, per germline. The V end lost 3 bases, the J end lost 3 bases, and 11 bases lay between the germline ends.

The chain joins TRBV9 to TRBJ2-2; the match to TRBD2 covers 8 bases. This CDR3 region has 17 residues. Germline CDR1 and CDR2: SGDLS and YYNGEE. V lost 3 bases and J lost 1; bases outside the gene matches: 8. CDR3 amino acids: CASSGGREGWNTGELFF. CDR3 nucleotides: TGTGCCAGCAGCGGAGGCCGGGAGGGCTGGAACACCGGGGAGCTGTTTTTT.

The genes are TRBV10-3 and TRBJ1-1; D unclear. The length of the CDR3 is 12 residues. Trimming removed 4 bases at V and 5 bases at J, with 8 bases between. The germline gives CDR1 ENHRY, CDR2 SYGVKD. CDR3 protein: CAISVDLTEAFF. The DNA for the CDR3 is TGTGCCATCAGTGTCGATCTGACTGAAGCTTTCTTT.

V is TRBV15 and J is TRBJ2-1; TRBD2 might be the D (5 bases). CDR1 is LNHNV and CDR2 is YYDKDF in the germline V gene (reference sequence). The length of the CDR3 is 16 residues. Deletions cut 4 bases from V and 6 bases from J, with 19 bases between. The CDR3 loop is CATSITGGRLGNEQFF. The CDR3 DNA is TGTGCCACCAGCATCACCGGCGGGCGACTCGGCAATGAGCAGTTCTTC. The entire variable domain, with the rest obtained from reference TRBV15 and TRBJ2-1, is as follows: DAMVIQNPRYQVTQFGKPVTLSCSQTLNHNVMYWYQQKSSQAPKLLFHYYDKDFNNEADTPDNFQSRRPNTSFCFLDIRSPGLGDTAMYLCATSITGGRLGNEQFFGPGTRLTVL.

This chain connects TRBV5-1 to TRBJ2-6; the D is unclear. Germline lookup yields CDR1 SGHRS and CDR2 YFSETQ. V dropped 1 base and J dropped 4 bases, with 12 bases sitting between them. The CDR3 sequence is 16 residues long. DNA of the CDR3: TGCGCCAGCAGCTTGCACTACAAGTCAGGGGCCAACGTCCTGACTTTC. It specifies CASSLHYKSGANVLTF.

This clonotype has just a few counts. The V gene is TRBV7-6, the J gene TRBJ2-1; 10 bases are a match to TRBD1. Trimming took 8 bases from V and 2 from J; bases not matched to a gene: 3. Per germline, CDR1 SGHVS and CDR2 FNYEAQ. The CDR3 loop spans 14 amino acids. CDR3 nucleotide sequence: TGTGCCAGCGGAGGGACAGGGGCCTACAATGAGCAGTTCTTC. Its translation is CASGGTGAYNEQFF.